These T cell receptor beta chains were read from a single sample in a study of high-grade serous ovarian cancer treatment subgroups. Some clones are missing from TCRdb's copy, which holds only in-frame ones; the method was immunoSEQ multiplex PCR. The sample carries 30,000 to 40,000 clones, 79% recorded once. Sequencing used tumor tissue. These TCRs come from a human donor with high-grade serous ovarian cancer. Both conserved end residues are part of each CDR3. The D gene is left open where the match is weak. Expanded clones are given a class, and other clones once, few, many or no size at all.

clone_size d_call j_call v_call cdr3_nt cdr3_aa
- TRBD2 TRBJ2-7 TRBV27 TGTGCCAGCAGTGGGCGTAGCGGGAGTCCTACTAGGGAGCAGTACTTC CASSGRSGSPTREQYF
- - TRBJ2-3 TRBV27 TGTGCCAGCAGTTTAAAAGGGGGGCGAGATCCGTATTTT CASSLKGGRDPYF
- TRBD1 TRBJ1-1 TRBV5-4 TGTGCCAGCAGCTTACAGGGGGGCGGGCCTGAAGCTTTCTTT CASSLQGGGPEAFF
once TRBD1 TRBJ1-3 TRBV5-6 TGTGCCAGCAGCTTGGCAGGGGGTTCCGGAAACACCATATATTTT CASSLAGGSGNTIYF
- - TRBJ2-6 TRBV4-3 TGCGCCAGCAGCCAAGACCCCACCTCTGGGGCCAACGTCCTGACTTTC CASSQDPTSGANVLTF
- - TRBJ2-7 TRBV29-1 TGCAGCGCCTCGAAGGGGGATAACTACGAGCAGTACTTC CSASKGDNYEQYF
- - TRBJ2-5 TRBV30 TGTGCCTGGAGATGGGGGGACCAAGAGACCCAGTACTTC CAWRWGDQETQYF
- - TRBJ2-5 TRBV5-1 TGCGCCAGCAGCGCCGGACCTAACACAGGGAAAAAAGAGACCCAGTACTTC CASSAGPNTGKKETQYF
- TRBD1 TRBJ1-1 TRBV7-3 TGTGCCAGCAGCGCCACAGGGGGGTACACTGAAGCTTTCTTT CASSATGGYTEAFF
few - TRBJ1-5 TRBV6-5 TGTGCCTCGGGGGATAGCAATCAGCCCCAGCATTTT CASGDSNQPQHF
once - TRBJ2-2 TRBV6-6 TGTGCCAGCAGACCCACAGGTCCCGGGGAGCTGTTTTTT CASRPTGPGELFF
- - TRBJ2-1 TRBV5-6 TGTGCCAGCAGCTTGGTGGGCTCTATCCCCTCCAATGAGCAGTTCTTC CASSLVGSIPSNEQFF
- - TRBJ2-5 TRBV15 TGTGCCACCAGCAGAGGACGCCAAGAGACCCAGTACTTC CATSRGRQETQYF
- - TRBJ2-1 TRBV7-9 TGTGCCAGCAGCTTAGGCTGGCCCCGGAGCAATGAGCAGTTCTTC CASSLGWPRSNEQFF
- - TRBJ1-2 TRBV5-6 TGTGCCAGCAGACCCCCAGGGATCATTGGCTACACCTTC CASRPPGIIGYTF
- TRBD1 TRBJ1-4 TRBV2 TGTGCCAGCAGTCTTACAGGGGCCCCTGGGGAAAAACTGTTTTTT CASSLTGAPGEKLFF
- TRBD1 TRBJ1-5 TRBV7-2 TGTGCCAGCAGCCCAGGGACAGGGGTTCAGCCCCAGCATTTT CASSPGTGVQPQHF
few - TRBJ1-2 TRBV2 TGTGCCAGCCTTTTGGACCCGCCCATCCACACCTTC CASLLDPPIHTF
- TRBD1 TRBJ1-2 TRBV29-1 TGCAGCGTTGTATCCGTGAGTACAGGGGCTGGCTACACCTTC CSVVSVSTGAGYTF
- TRBD2 TRBJ2-1 TRBV5-1 TGCGCCAGCAGCTTGGAGGGAGGGCTTTACAATGAGCAGTTCTTC CASSLEGGLYNEQFF
- TRBD2 TRBJ2-1 TRBV11-1 TGTGCCAGCAGCTTAGCGGGACTAGCGGGAGGGCAAAATGAGCAGTTCTTC CASSLAGLAGGQNEQFF
- TRBD2 TRBJ2-7 TRBV13 TGTGCCAGCAGCTTAGGGGGACTAGCGGGGTTCTCCTACGAGCAGTACTTC CASSLGGLAGFSYEQYF
- TRBD2 TRBJ2-2 TRBV28 TGTGCCAGCAGTTGGGGGAGGGCCGGGGAGCTGTTTTTT CASSWGRAGELFF
- - TRBJ2-1 TRBV29-1 TGCAGCGCCGGGGCTGGAGAGAATGAGCAGTTCTTC CSAGAGENEQFF
- - TRBJ2-7 TRBV2 TGTGCCAGCAGAGCCGTGGACGGAAACTCCTACGAGCAGTACTTC CASRAVDGNSYEQYF
once - TRBJ1-3 TRBV5-5 TGTGCCAGCAGTAGGGAACCTGGAAACACCATATATTTT CASSREPGNTIYF
- - TRBJ2-1 TRBV19 TGTGCCAGTAGTACACCAGGGGTTGAGCAGTTCTTC CASSTPGVEQFF
- - TRBJ1-3 TRBV11-2 TGTGCCAGCAGTCGTGGCAGGTCGAGTTTTGCCGGAAACACCATATATTTT CASSRGRSSFAGNTIYF
- TRBD2 TRBJ2-3 TRBV6-6 TGTGCCAGCAGTCCCCGGACTAGCTGGGGCACAGATACGCAGTATTTT CASSPRTSWGTDTQYF
- TRBD2 TRBJ2-1 TRBV19 TGTGCCAGTAGTATGGGGAGGGCCAACTCCTACAATGAGCAGTTCTTC CASSMGRANSYNEQFF
- - TRBJ1-2 TRBV4-1 TGCGCCAGCAGCCCTGTTGGAGGGGGAACGATTGGCTACACCTTC CASSPVGGGTIGYTF
few TRBD1 TRBJ1-2 TRBV19 TGTGCCAGTACCAAGACAGGGTATGGCTACACCTTC CASTKTGYGYTF
- TRBD2 TRBJ2-5 TRBV7-9 TGTGCCAGCAGCGTCGGGACTAGTAGGGGAGAGACCCAGTACTTC CASSVGTSRGETQYF
- - TRBJ2-3 TRBV18 TGTGCCAGCTCCCCCTACGGCGGGACAACCACAGATACGCAGTATTTT CASSPYGGTTTDTQYF
- - TRBJ2-7 TRBV5-1 TGCGCCAGCAGCTGGGGGGAGACCTACGAGCAGTACTTC CASSWGETYEQYF
- TRBD1 TRBJ1-2 TRBV10-2 TGCGCCACCACCAGGGGGGCGAGTGGGGATGGCTACACCTTC CATTRGASGDGYTF
- TRBD2 TRBJ2-7 TRBV4-3 TGCGCCAGCAGCCTCGGACTAGCGGGAGTCGGCTACGAGCAGTACTTC CASSLGLAGVGYEQYF
- TRBD1 TRBJ1-2 TRBV7-9 TGTGCCAGCAGCTTAGCCGGAGGGGGACAGGGGGGGATTGGCTACACCTTC CASSLAGGGQGGIGYTF
- - TRBJ2-7 TRBV4-2 TGTGCCAGCAGCCAAGGGAACGGCTACGAGCAGTACTTC CASSQGNGYEQYF
- - TRBJ1-1 TRBV7-9 TGTGCCAGCAGCTTAGGGGGTGGGGAAGCTTTCTTT CASSLGGGEAFF
- - TRBJ2-5 TRBV7-9 TGTGCCAGCAGCCCTCCTGGGGAGACCCAGTACTTC CASSPPGETQYF
- - TRBJ2-5 TRBV28 TGTGCCAGCAGCCCTCGGCAAGAGACCCAGTACTTC CASSPRQETQYF